This T cell receptor (beta chain) was retrieved from a study of Tregs in tolerant kidney transplant recipients. Study-level findings and limits: Activated donor B cell expansion appeared to reveal the most relevant donor-specific TCRbeta repertoire.

Comments on this clone: As yet, its antigen is unknown.

Thawed PBMCs were FACS-sorted into unstimulated CD4+CD25+CD127- regulatory T cells, CD4+CD25- non-regulatory cells, CD4 and CD8 cells. This table comes from immunoSEQ multiplex PCR, and its TCRdb copy is limited to in-frame clones, with some not included. The table has 80,000 to 90,000 clones, around 90% seen once. The sequencing sample was made of CD8+ T cells from blood. This receptor was taken from a human donor in good health.

The CDR3 loop reads CASSERWSWPTSSTDEQFF. In nucleotides, the CDR3 is TGTGCCAGCAGTGAAAGATGGTCTTGGCCCACCTCGAGTACGGATGAGCAGTTCTTC. The chain joins TRBV6-1 to TRBJ2-1; no definite D call. This CDR3 has 19 amino acids. Germline V gene sequence: CDR1 MNHNS, CDR2 SASEGT. V was pared by 2 bases and J by 8 bases, with 28 bases between.